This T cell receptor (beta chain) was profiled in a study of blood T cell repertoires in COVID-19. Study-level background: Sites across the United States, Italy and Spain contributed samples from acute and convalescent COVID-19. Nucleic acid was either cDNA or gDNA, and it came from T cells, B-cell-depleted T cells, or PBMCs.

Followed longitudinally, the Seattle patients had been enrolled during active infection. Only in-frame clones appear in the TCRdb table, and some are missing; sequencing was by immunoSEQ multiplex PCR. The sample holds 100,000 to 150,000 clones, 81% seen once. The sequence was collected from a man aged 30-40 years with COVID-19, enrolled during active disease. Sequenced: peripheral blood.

The CDR3 spells CASSQDRGQLTDTQYF. For the CDR3, the DNA is TGTGCCAGCAGCCAGGACAGGGGGCAATTGACAGATACGCAGTATTTT. The genes are TRBV3-1 (or the pseudogene TRBV3-2) and TRBJ2-3; TRBD1 aligns across 11 bases. V shed 3 bases, J shed 3 bases, and the junction held 5 bases outside the gene matches. The germline V gene encodes CDR1 LGHDT and CDR2 YNNKEL (reference sequence). This CDR3 region has 16 residues.